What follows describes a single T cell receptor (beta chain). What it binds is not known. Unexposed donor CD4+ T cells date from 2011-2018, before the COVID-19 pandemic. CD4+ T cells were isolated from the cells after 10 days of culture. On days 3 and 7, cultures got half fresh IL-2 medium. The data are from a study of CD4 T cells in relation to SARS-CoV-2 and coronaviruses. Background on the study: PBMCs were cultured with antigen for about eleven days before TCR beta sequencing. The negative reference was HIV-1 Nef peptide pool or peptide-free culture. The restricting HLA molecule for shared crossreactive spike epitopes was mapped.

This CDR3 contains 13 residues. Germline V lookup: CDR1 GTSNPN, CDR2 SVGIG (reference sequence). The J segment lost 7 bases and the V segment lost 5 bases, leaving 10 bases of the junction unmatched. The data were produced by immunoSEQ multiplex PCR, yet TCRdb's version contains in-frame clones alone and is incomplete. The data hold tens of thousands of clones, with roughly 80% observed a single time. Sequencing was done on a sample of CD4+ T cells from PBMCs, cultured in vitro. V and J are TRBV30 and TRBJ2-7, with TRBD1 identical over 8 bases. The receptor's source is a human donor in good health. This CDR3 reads CAWAGGSFGEQYF. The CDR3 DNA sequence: TGTGCCTGGGCAGGGGGCTCGTTCGGGGAGCAGTACTTC.